This entry lists 5 T cell receptor beta chains sequenced from one sample in a study of shared clonotypes between healthy human individuals (dated by TCRdb to the early 2020s). CD8 naive samples consisted of CD45RO-negative cells that were positively selected for CCR7, yielding a CD45RA+CCR7+ population without TemRA cells. Library preparation used the immunoSEQ multiplex PCR assay. Imported from immuneACCESS, the table was reduced by TCRdb to in-frame sequences with V and J called. These copies leave out some clones; in studies compared against another copy, an unresolved V gene accounts for under half, and the cause of the remainder is not known. In this sample the table shows about 2,100,000 clones, just over 90% of which occur a single time. Approximately 1.7% of the sample belongs to the ten largest clones. Source material: naive CD8+ T cells from PBMCs. The meaning of the sample's cell subset or site label: CD45RA+CCR7+. The receptor set was obtained from a man aged 18 to 30 in good health. Some clones in this sample may be carry-over from other donors' samples.

The rearrangement joins TRBV30 to TRBJ2-1; D is possibly TRBD2 (5 bases). The germline V gene has CDR1 GTSNPN and CDR2 SVGIG (reference sequence). Trimming removed 2 bases from V and 10 bases from J, with 9 bases in between. There are 11 residues in the CDR3. The CDR3 is CAWSSQREQFF. The CDR3 nucleotides read TGTGCCTGGAGTTCTCAGCGGGAGCAGTTCTTC.

The chain is built from TRBV9 and TRBJ2-7, with D possibly called TRBD1 or TRBD2 (6 bases each). Germline V lookup: CDR1 SGDLS, CDR2 YYNGEE. The CDR3 extends over 13 amino acids. V gave up 3 bases and J gave up 4 bases, with 11 bases separating them. CDR3 nucleotide sequence: TGTGCCAGCAGCGGCGGGACACCGTACGAGCAGTACTTC. Amino acid sequence: CASSGGTPYEQYF.

J is TRBJ2-2 and V is TRBV28; 10 bases align to TRBD2. The CDR3 extends over 16 amino acids. Germline V gene lookup returns CDR1 MDHEN and CDR2 SYDVKM. V lost 1 base, J lost 5 bases, and 4 bases stayed unmatched. In DNA, the CDR3 is TGTGCCAGCAGTTTATTAGCGGGAGGAGGGACCGGGGAGCTGTTTTTT. This sequence encodes CASSLLAGGGTGELFF.

The table lists this clone with a count of one. This chain joins TRBV5-6 and TRBJ2-6; D uncertain. The CDR3 is 16 residues long. The germline V gene has CDR1 SGHDT and CDR2 YYEEEE. Between the trimmed V and J ends, which lost 0 bases and 1 base, there was a span of 8 bases. In DNA form, the CDR3 reads TGTGCCAGCAGCTTGGAGGCCCTATCTGGGGCCAACGTCCTGACTTTC. It is translated as CASSLEALSGANVLTF.

CDR3 DNA: TGTGCCTGGAGTCATGGGCGGACAAAGGACACCGGGGAGCTGTTTTTT. Its protein is CAWSHGRTKDTGELFF. V and J are TRBV30 and TRBJ2-2; D may be TRBD1 (5 bases). Trimming shortened V by 2 bases and J by 3 bases, and 16 bases separated the two germline ends. CDR1 is GTSNPN, CDR2 SVGIG, per germline (reference sequence). CDR3 size: 16 residues.